This TCR beta chain was obtained from a study of T-cell memory formation after mild COVID-19. Study conclusions and caveats: Contracting clones, day 15 to 85, had balanced CD4/CD8, and later expanders favored CD4+.

The V end was cut by 5 bases, the J end by 4 bases, with 9 bases between. The CDR3 is 12 amino acids. This clonotype was counted many times. Its cognate antigen is unknown. TCRdb independently ran MiXCR on the 5' RACE reads; one entry per CDR3 protein. This sample yields fewer than 400,000 distinct CDR3 sequences, of which over 10% are seen a single time; about a fifth belongs to the top ten. The sequencing sample was made of PBMCs or a T cell subset sorted from them (not recorded which). This clonotype was obtained from a man in his late teens or twenties who had mild COVID-19 (a few samples of this study predate the infection). Cell type and time point are not known. This rearrangement joins TRBV12-3 or TRBV12-4 to TRBJ2-7; tentative D call: TRBD1 (6 bases). CDR3 protein: CASSRGHYEQYF. CDR3 DNA sequence: TGTGCCAGCAGTCGGGGACATTACGAGCAGTACTTC.